This TCR beta chain was recorded in a study of neoadjuvant nivolumab and ipilimumab in lung cancer. The CDR3 totals 14 residues. CDR1 and CDR2 (germline): KGHSH, LQKENI. Trimming pared 3 bases from V and 1 base from J, leaving 9 bases between. Notes on this clone: Antigen specificity is unknown.

Overall study results and limits: TCR sequencing covered a small number of samples.

Using immunoSEQ multiplex PCR, the repertoire was profiled, and TCRdb retains in-frame clones only, with some absent. Among 40,000 to 55,000 clones, roughly 89% were seen once, and the ten largest hold about 4%. The TCR originated in an adult with non-small cell lung cancer. Some clones in this sample may be carry-over from other donors' samples. Sequenced material: blood, taken before neoadjuvant nivolumab, alone or with ipilimumab. This rearrangement joins TRBV18 to TRBJ1-1; D is unclear. CDR3 DNA: TGTGCCAGCTCACCGGGTAGAGCGAACACTGAAGCTTTCTTT. Amino acid sequence: CASSPGRANTEAFF.